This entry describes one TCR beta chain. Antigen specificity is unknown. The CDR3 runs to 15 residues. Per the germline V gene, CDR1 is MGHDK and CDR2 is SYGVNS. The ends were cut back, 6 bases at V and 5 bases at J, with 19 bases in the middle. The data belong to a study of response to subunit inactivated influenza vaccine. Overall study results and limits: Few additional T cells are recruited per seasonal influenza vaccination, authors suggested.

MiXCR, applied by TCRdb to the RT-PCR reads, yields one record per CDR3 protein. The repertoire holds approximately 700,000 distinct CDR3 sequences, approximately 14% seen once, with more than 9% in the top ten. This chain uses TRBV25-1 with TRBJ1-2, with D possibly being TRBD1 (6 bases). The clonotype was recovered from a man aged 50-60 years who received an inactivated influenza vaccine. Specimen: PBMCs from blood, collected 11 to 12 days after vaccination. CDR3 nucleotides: TGTGCCAGCAGCACGGTGGAGGGTGGACAGTATGGCTACACCTTC. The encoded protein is CASSTVEGGQYGYTF.